The rows below give T cell receptor beta chains drawn from one sample of a study of T cell repertoires in cytomegalovirus infection. TCRdb re-analysed the reads in MiXCR, keeping a single row per CDR3 protein. Of 250,000 or so distinct CDR3 sequences listed, more than 15% were seen once; the top ten hold about half. Sequenced sample: CD8+ T cells from PBMCs. The receptor set was obtained from a human donor in good health (CMV status not recorded). Some clones in this sample may be carry-over from other donors' samples. Both conserved end residues are part of each CDR3. A D gene is named only where the DNA matches it firmly. Clone size, where shown, is once, few, many, or a class for clones that have expanded.

CASSYVAGELFF	TGTGCCAGCAGTTACGTCGCGGGGGAGCTGTTTTTT	few	TRBV6-5	TRBJ2-2	NA
CASSLNAGREQYF	TGTGCCAGCAGCTTAAACGCCGGAAGAGAGCAGTACTTC	many	TRBV7-6	TRBJ2-7	NA
CASSQVTGDNEQFF	TGCGCCAGCAGCCAAGTCACGGGGGACAATGAGCAGTTCTTC	NA	TRBV4-1	TRBJ2-1	NA
CASSPTFGPLTHGELFF	TGTGCCAGCAGCCCCACCTTCGGGCCTCTGACGCACGGGGAGCTGTTTTTT	few	TRBV7-2	TRBJ2-2	NA
CASFGQELNTEAFF	TGTGCCAGCTTCGGACAGGAACTAAACACTGAAGCTTTCTTT	NA	TRBV27	TRBJ1-1	TRBD1
CASTITRTRTGFHEQYF	TGTGCCAGCACCATAACCCGCACCAGGACAGGTTTCCACGAGCAGTACTTC	few	TRBV6-6	TRBJ2-7	TRBD1
CASSPYRGGEQYF	TGTGCCAGCAGTCCCTACAGGGGTGGCGAGCAGTACTTC	few	TRBV6-1	TRBJ2-7	TRBD1
CASSHQGLVGEQYF	TGCGCCAGCAGCCACCAGGGACTTGTGGGAGAGCAGTACTTC	NA	TRBV4-1	TRBJ2-7	NA
CSVELDSPLARFF	TGCAGCGTTGAGTTGGACAGCCCTCTCGCGAGGTTTTTT	NA	TRBV29-1	TRBJ2-2	NA
CASIGDIFYEQYF	TGTGCCAGCATAGGAGATATTTTCTACGAGCAGTACTTC	NA	TRBV6-1	TRBJ2-7	NA
CASSLEVTPLHYGYTF	TGTGCCAGCAGCTTAGAAGTAACACCACTCCATTATGGCTACACCTTC	NA	TRBV7-4	TRBJ1-2	NA
CASSQGLGEFRNTEAFF	TGCGCCAGCAGCCAAGGTTTAGGGGAATTCCGGAACACTGAAGCTTTCTTT	many	TRBV4-1	TRBJ1-1	NA
CASSSEREQYF	TGTGCCAGCAGCTCGGAGCGCGAGCAGTACTTC	few	TRBV7-9	TRBJ2-7	NA
CASGLELAGTEQFF	TGTGCTAGTGGTTTGGAACTAGCGGGGACTGAGCAGTTCTTC	NA	TRBV12-5	TRBJ2-1	TRBD2
CASSLAPGYTF	TGTGCCAGCAGCTTGGCCCCTGGCTACACCTTC	few	TRBV5-8	TRBJ1-2	NA
CASSFGGLAGDYEQYF	TGTGCCAGCAGTTTCGGAGGACTAGCGGGGGACTACGAGCAGTACTTC	NA	TRBV12-3/TRBV12-4	TRBJ2-7	TRBD2
CASSSGTEIVYYEQYF	TGTGCCAGCTCTTCCGGGACAGAAATTGTCTACTACGAGCAGTACTTC	once	TRBV2	TRBJ2-7	TRBD1
CASSMGQKVYF	TGTGCCAGCAGTATGGGACAGAAGGTGTATTTT	NA	TRBV6-2/TRBV6-3	TRBJ2-3	TRBD1
CASSGRPGRYYEQYF	TGCGCCAGCAGCGGTAGGCCGGGCCGTTACTACGAGCAGTACTTC	NA	TRBV4-3	TRBJ2-7	NA
CATSGGLYEQYF	TGTGCCACAAGCGGGGGCCTCTACGAGCAGTACTTC	NA	TRBV28	TRBJ2-7	TRBD2
CAARTGPNEKLFF	TGTGCCGCAAGGACAGGCCCTAATGAAAAACTGTTTTTT	few	TRBV2	TRBJ1-4	TRBD1
CATSRAGTGQYEQYF	TGTGCCACCAGCAGAGCGGGAACAGGACAGTACGAGCAGTACTTC	few	TRBV15	TRBJ2-7	NA
CASSPGQGRWQETQYF	TGTGCCAGCAGTCCCGGACAGGGTAGATGGCAAGAGACCCAGTACTTC	NA	TRBV28	TRBJ2-5	TRBD1